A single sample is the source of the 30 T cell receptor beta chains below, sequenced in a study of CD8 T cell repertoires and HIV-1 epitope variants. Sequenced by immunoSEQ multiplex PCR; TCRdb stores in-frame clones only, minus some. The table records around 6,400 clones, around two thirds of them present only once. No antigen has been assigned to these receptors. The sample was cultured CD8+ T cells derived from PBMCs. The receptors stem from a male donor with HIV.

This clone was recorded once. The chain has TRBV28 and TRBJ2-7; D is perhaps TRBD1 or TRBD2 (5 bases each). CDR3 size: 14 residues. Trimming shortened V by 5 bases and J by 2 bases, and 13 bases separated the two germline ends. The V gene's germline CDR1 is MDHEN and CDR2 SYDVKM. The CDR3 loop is CASSGPGGTYEQYF. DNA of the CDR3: TGTGCCAGCAGTGGCCCTGGGGGAACCTACGAGCAGTACTTC.

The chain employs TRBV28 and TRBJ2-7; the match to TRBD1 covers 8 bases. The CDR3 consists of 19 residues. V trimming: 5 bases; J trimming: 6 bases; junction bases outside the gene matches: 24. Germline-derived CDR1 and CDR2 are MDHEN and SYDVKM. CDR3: CASSPLFLQGAKEVFEQYF. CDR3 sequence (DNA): TGTGCCAGCAGTCCCCTCTTCCTCCAGGGGGCCAAAGAGGTTTTCGAGCAGTACTTC.

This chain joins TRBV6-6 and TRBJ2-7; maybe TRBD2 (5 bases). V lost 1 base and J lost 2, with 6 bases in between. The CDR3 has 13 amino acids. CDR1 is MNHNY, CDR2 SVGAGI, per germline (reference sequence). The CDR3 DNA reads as TGTGCCAGCAGTTACTTCGGGGCCTACGAGCAGTACTTC. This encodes CASSYFGAYEQYF.

This CDR3 is CATSREIGGGNIQYF. CDR3 DNA sequence: TGTGCCACCAGCAGAGAGATTGGGGGCGGAAACATTCAGTACTTC. The genes are TRBV15 and TRBJ2-4; a possible D gene is TRBD1 (6 bases). The CDR3 is 15 residues long. Germline V gene lookup returns CDR1 LNHNV and CDR2 YYDKDF (reference sequence). Deletions cut 0 bases from V and 6 bases from J, with 12 bases between.

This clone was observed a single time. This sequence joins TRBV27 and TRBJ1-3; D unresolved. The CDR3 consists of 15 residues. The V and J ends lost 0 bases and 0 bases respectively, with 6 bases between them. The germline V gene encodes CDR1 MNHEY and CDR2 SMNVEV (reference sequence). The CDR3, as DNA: TGTGCCAGCAGTTTATCCAGGAACTCTGGAAACACCATATATTTT. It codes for CASSLSRNSGNTIYF.

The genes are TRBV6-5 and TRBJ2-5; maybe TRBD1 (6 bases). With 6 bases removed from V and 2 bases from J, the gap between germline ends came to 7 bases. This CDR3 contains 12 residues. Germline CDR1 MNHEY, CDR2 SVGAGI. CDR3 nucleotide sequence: TGTGCCAGCAGCGGACAGCAAGAGACCCAGTACTTC. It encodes CASSGQQETQYF.

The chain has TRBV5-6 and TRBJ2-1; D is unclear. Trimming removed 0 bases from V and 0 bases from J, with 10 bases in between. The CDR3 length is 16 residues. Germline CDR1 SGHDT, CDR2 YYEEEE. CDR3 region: CASSLAGESSYNEQFF. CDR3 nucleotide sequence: TGTGCCAGCAGCTTGGCTGGCGAAAGCTCCTACAATGAGCAGTTCTTC.

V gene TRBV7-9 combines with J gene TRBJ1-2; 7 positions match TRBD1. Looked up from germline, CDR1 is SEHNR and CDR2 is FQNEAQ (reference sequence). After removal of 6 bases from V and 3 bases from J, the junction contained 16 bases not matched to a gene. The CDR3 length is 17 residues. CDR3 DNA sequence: TGTGCCAGCAGTACAAGCCTTACACAGGGGAGCGACTATGGCTACACCTTC. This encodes CASSTSLTQGSDYGYTF. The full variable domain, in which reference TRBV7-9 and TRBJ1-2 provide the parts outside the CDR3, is DTGVSQNPRHKITKRGQNVTFRCDPISEHNRLYWYRQTLGQGPEFLTYFQNEAQLEKSRLLSDRFSAERPKGSFSTLEIQRTEQGDSAMYLCASSTSLTQGSDYGYTFGSGTRLTVV.

For the CDR3, the DNA is TGCAGCGTCGACAGGGGAAACTATGGCTACACCTTC. Its translation: CSVDRGNYGYTF. J is TRBJ1-2 and V is TRBV29-1; 8 bases fit TRBD1. Germline trimming cut 6 bases from V and 2 bases from J; bases unmatched to any gene: 2. Germline V gives CDR1 SQVTM, CDR2 ANQGSEA. CDR3 length: 12 amino acids.

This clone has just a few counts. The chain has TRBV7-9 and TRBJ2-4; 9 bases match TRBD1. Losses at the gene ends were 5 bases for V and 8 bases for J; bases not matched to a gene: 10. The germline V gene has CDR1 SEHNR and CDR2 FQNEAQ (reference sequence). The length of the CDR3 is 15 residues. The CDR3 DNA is TGTGCCAGCAGCCAGGGACAGGGCGGGTTAGACATTCAGTACTTC. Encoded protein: CASSQGQGGLDIQYF.

CDR3: CASSPAWTDDQPQHF. The DNA of the CDR3 is TGTGCCAGCAGCCCCGCTTGGACAGATGATCAGCCCCAGCATTTT. This rearrangement joins TRBV11-2 to TRBJ1-5, with a weak D call TRBD1 (6 bases). This CDR3 contains 15 residues. V was cut by 5 bases and J by 5 bases, with 16 bases left in between. Germline V gene sequence: CDR1 SGHAT, CDR2 FQNNGV.

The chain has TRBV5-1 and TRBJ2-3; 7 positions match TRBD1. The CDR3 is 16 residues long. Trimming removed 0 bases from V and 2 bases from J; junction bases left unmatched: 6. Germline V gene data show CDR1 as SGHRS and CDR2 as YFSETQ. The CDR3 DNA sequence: TGCGCCAGCAGCTTGGGGGGACAGCAGGACACAGATACGCAGTATTTT. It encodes CASSLGGQQDTDTQYF.

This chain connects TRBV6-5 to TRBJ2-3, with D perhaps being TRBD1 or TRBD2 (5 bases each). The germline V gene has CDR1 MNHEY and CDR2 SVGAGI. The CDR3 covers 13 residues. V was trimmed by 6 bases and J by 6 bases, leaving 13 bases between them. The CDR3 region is CASRIAQGDTQYF. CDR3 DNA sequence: TGTGCCAGCAGGATAGCGCAGGGCGATACGCAGTATTTT.

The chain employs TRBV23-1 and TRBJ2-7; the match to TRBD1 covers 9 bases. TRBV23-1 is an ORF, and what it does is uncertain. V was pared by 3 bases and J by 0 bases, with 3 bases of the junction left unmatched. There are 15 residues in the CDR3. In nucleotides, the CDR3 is TGCGCCAGCAGTCACCACAGGGGGCTCTCCTACGAGCAGTACTTC. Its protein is CASSHHRGLSYEQYF.

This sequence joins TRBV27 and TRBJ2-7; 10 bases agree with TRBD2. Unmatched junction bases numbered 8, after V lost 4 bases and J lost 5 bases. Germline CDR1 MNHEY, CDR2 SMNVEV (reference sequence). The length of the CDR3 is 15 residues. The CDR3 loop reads CASSSYLSGGDEQYF. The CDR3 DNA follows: TGTGCCAGCAGTTCGTACCTAAGCGGGGGGGACGAGCAGTACTTC.

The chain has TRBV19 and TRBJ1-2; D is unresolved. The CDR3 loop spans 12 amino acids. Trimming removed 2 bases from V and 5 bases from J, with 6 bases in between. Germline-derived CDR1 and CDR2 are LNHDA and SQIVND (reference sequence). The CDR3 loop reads CASSISEYGYTF. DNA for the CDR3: TGTGCCAGTAGTATATCGGAATATGGCTACACCTTC.

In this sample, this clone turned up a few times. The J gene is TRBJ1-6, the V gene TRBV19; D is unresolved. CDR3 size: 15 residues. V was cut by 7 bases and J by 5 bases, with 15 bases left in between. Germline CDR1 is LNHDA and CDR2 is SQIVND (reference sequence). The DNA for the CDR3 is TGTGCCAGTACCGACACGGACCCGAATAATTCACCCCTCCACTTT. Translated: CASTDTDPNNSPLHF.

Here the CDR3 DNA reads TGTGCCAGCAGCTTCCAAACCGGGGAGCTGTTTTTT. This gives the protein CASSFQTGELFF. V usage is TRBV5-5 and J usage is TRBJ2-2; D is unclear. Germline V gives CDR1 SGHKS, CDR2 YYEKEE (reference sequence). Trimming cost V 2 bases and J 5 bases, with 4 bases left between them. The CDR3 is 12 amino acids.

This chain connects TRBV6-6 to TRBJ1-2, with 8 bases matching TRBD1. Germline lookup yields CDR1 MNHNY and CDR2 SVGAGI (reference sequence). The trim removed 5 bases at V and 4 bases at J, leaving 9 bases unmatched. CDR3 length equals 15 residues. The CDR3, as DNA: TGTGCCAGCAGTCCTAGATCGACAGGGGTCTATGGCTACACCTTC. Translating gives CASSPRSTGVYGYTF.

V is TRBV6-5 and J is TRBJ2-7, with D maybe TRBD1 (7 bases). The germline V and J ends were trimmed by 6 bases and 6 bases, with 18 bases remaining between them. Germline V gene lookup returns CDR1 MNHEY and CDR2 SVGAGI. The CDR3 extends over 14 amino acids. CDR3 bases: TGTGCCAGCAGCCCGACAGGGAGGAATCGCGAGCAGTACTTC. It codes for CASSPTGRNREQYF.

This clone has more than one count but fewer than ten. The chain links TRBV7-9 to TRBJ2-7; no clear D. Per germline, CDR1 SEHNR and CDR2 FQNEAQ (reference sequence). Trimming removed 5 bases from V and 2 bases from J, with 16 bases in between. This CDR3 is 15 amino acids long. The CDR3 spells CASSPDGIQAYEQYF. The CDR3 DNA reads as TGTGCCAGCAGCCCTGATGGGATCCAGGCCTACGAGCAGTACTTC.

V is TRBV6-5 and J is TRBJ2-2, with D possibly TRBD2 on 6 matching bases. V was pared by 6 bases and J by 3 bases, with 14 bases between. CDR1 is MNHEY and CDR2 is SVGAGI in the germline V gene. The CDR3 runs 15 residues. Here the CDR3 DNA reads TGTGCCAGCAGCTACGGCGGGGTCTACACCGGGGAGCTGTTTTTT. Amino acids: CASSYGGVYTGELFF.

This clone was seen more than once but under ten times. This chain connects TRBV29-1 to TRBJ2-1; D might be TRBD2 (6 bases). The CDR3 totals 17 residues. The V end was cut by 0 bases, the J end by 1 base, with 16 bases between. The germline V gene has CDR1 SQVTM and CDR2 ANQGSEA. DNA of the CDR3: TGCAGCGTTGAAGATGTTTTCGGGGGTGCGTCCTACAATGAGCAGTTCTTC. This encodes CSVEDVFGGASYNEQFF.

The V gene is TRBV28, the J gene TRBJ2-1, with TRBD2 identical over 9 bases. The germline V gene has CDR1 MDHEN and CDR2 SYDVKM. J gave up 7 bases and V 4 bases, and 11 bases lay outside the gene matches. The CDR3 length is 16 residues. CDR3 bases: TGTGCCAGCAGTTCAGGAGCGGGAGGTACTTGGAATGAGCAGTTCTTC. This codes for CASSSGAGGTWNEQFF.

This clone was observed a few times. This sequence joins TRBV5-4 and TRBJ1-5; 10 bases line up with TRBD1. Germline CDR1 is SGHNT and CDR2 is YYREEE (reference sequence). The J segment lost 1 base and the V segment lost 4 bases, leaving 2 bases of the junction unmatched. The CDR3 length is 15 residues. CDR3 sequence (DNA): TGTGCCAGCAGCCTGGACAGGGGGAGCAATCAGCCCCAGCATTTT. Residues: CASSLDRGSNQPQHF.

CDR3 protein: CASSQDPGGGTEAFF. CDR3 DNA sequence: TGCGCCAGCAGCCAAGATCCTGGGGGTGGCACTGAAGCTTTCTTT. This chain joins TRBV4-3 and TRBJ1-1, with a tentative D call TRBD1 (5 bases). V was pared by 0 bases and J by 4 bases, with 12 bases between. Germline V CDR1 and CDR2: LGHNA, YSLEER. The CDR3 consists of 15 residues.

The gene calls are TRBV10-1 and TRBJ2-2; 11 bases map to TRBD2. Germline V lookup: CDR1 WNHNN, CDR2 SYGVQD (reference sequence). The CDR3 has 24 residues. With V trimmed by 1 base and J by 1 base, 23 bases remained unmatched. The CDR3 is CASSEWRSPSKSRGLAENTGELFF. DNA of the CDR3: TGCGCCAGCAGTGAGTGGCGAAGTCCGTCGAAAAGTAGGGGACTAGCGGAGAACACCGGGGAGCTGTTTTTT.

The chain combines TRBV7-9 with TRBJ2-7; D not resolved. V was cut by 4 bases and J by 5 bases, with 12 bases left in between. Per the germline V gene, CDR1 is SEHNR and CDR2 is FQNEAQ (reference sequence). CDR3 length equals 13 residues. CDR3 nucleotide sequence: TGTGCCAGCAGCTCTACTGAGTCTCACGAGCAGTACTTC. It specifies CASSSTESHEQYF.

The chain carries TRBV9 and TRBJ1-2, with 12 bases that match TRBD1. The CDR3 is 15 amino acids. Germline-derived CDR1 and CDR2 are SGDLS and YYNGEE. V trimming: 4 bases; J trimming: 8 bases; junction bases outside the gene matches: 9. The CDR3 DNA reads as TGTGCCAGCAGCCCAAGTCCCGGGACAGGGGGCGGCTACACCTTC. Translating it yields CASSPSPGTGGGYTF. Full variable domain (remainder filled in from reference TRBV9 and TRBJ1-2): DSGVTQTPKHLITATGQRVTLRCSPRSGDLSVYWYQQSLDQGLQFLIQYYNGEERAKGNILERFSAQQFPDLHSELNLSSLELGDSALYFCASSPSPGTGGGYTFGSGTRLTVV.

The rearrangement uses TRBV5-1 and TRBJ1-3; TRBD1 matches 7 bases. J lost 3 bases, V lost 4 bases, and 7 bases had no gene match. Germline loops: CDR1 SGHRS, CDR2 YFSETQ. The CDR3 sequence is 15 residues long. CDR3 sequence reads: CASSEGQSGGNTIYF. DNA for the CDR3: TGCGCCAGCAGCGAGGGACAGTCAGGTGGAAACACCATATATTTT.